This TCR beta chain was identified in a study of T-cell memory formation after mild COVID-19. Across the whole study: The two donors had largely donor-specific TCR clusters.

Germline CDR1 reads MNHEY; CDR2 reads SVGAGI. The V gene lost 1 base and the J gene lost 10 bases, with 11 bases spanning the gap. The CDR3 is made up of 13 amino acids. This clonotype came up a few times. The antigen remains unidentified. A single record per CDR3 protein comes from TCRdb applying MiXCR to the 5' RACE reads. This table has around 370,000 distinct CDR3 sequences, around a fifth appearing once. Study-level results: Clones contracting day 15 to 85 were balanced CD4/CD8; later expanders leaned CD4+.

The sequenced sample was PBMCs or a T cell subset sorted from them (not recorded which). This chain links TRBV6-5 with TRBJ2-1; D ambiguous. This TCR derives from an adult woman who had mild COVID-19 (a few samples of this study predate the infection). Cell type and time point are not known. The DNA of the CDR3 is TGTGCCAGCAGTTACTGGCCTGCTTTGGAGCAGTTCTTC. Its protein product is CASSYWPALEQFF.